This T cell receptor (beta chain) originates from a study of identical twins (dated by TCRdb to the mid-2010s). For context, the study as a whole: To test whether fetal clonotypes persist, this study deep-sequenced TCR alpha and beta repertoires from monozygotic twins, from unrelated adults of various ages, and from cord blood. Replicate twin experiments were performed at different times using different library preparation protocols to rule out contamination. On the study overall, not on this receptor specifically: Compared with coincidental sharing between unrelated individuals, out-of-frame TCR alpha sequences shared between twins showed an excess of sequences with low generation probability. Out-of-frame TCR alpha sharing in monozygotic twins was systematically underestimated by recombination models, whereas sharing between unrelated individuals was in agreement with the recombination models. Zero-insertion analyses could be partly confounded by invariant T cells such as MAIT and iNKT, though diverse VJ usage argued against such confounding for most clonotypes. Abundant cord blood beta clonotypes carried fewer insertions; young adult naive repertoires showed a weaker similar trend, while memory repertoires showed none. In beta out-of-frame sequences, excess twin sharing was weaker, because having fewer shared sequences lowered the signal-to-noise ratio. Because the same donors could not be followed over many years, conclusions were based on cross-sectional statistical analysis.

The library was obtained by 5' RACE. Sequenced on an Illumina HiSeq 2000. A universal primer binding site was added through template switching, and the final cDNA carried a unique molecular identifier so that TCR cDNA molecules could be counted accurately. Specific primers in the conserved constant-segment region were used to synthesize first-strand cDNA for the TCR alpha and beta chains. To control for contamination, every cDNA library carried two barcodes: a SMART-Mk sample barcode plus Illumina barcodes. TruSeq adapter sequences along with Illumina sample barcodes were introduced in two successive PCR steps. TCR alpha and beta cDNA libraries were sequenced on the Illumina HiSeq platform with custom primers. The study's own analysis went as follows. MiGEC processed the raw reads to extract unique molecular identifiers, while MiXCR was used to determine the CDR3 positions. For each individual, recombination models were inferred using an EM algorithm with the repgenHMM and IGoR tools. The tcR package in R was used for shared clonotype analysis, with sharing normalized by the product of cloneset sizes. Out-of-frame nonproductive sequences were analyzed to study raw recombination free of thymic and clonal selection effects. Using fastp at Q25 and MiXCR, TCRdb reprocessed the public reads and kept productive beta chains. Records with the same CDR3 protein are collapsed into one entry carrying the most frequent genes and DNA. The V and J calls come from TCRdb's annotation, not from the publication. The sample profile shows some 500,000 distinct CDR3 sequences; around 9.6% of them were found once. Together, the top ten hold around 3% of the sample.

Every donor was a healthy Caucasian. The twin cohort consisted of three pairs of female monozygotic twins, all aged about 18 to 29 years. The RNA used for TCR libraries was isolated from peripheral blood mononuclear cells. The germline V gene specifies MNHNS as CDR1 and SASEGT as CDR2. From V the trimming removes 5 bases and from J it removes 3 bases, while the gene matches leave 7 bases of the junction unaccounted for. From the cysteine through the phenylalanine, the CDR3 covers 18 amino acids. The DNA shown is the 54-base CDR3, in frame from base 1. A word on this clonotype: It lacks a known antigen. Within one base of it there is no much larger clone, and no base qualities were kept.

These records were also assigned to another study, of yellow fever vaccine responses in identical twins. Reported in the second study: The T cell response to vaccination in identical twins was reported by the authors to appear partly convergent and partly personalized. Focusing on identical twins, the study followed the T cell clones that responded to the vaccine, and did so with precision.

Sequencing was done on a sample of PBMCs. The rearrangement joined TRBV6-1 to TRBJ2-2, with 15 junctional bases fitting TRBD2. The source is a woman in her late teens or twenties in good health. The DNA reads as follows: TGTGCCAGCAGTCGGGGACTAGCGGGAGGAATGCACACCGGGGAGCTGTTTTTT. This gives the protein CASSRGLAGGMHTGELFF.